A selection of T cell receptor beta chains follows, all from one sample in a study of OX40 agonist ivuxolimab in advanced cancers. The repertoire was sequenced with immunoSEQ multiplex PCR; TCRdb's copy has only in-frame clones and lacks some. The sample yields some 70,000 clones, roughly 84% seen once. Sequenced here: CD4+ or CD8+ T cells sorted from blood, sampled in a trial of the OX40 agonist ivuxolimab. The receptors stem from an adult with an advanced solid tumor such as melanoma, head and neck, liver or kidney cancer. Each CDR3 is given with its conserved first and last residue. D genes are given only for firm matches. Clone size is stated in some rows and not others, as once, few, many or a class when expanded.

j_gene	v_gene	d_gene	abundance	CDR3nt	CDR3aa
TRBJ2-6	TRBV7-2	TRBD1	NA	TGTGCCAGCAGCTTAGCCGGGACAGGGGTTAGTCCTGGGGCCAACGTCCTGACTTTC	CASSLAGTGVSPGANVLTF
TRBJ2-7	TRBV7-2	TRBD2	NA	TGTGCCAGCAGCTCTGGGCTGGGCGGGGGAAGCTCCTACGAGCAGTACTTC	CASSSGLGGGSSYEQYF
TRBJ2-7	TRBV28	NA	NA	TGTGCCAGCAGTACGGACAGTGAATACGAGCAGTACTTC	CASSTDSEYEQYF
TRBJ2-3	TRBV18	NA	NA	TGTGCCAGCTCACCACAACAGATAGATACGCAGTATTTT	CASSPQQIDTQYF
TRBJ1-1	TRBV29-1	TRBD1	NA	TGCAGCGTAGAGGAAGCCAGGGGGTTGACCACTGAAGCTTTCTTT	CSVEEARGLTTEAFF
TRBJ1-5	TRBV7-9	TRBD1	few	TGTGCCAGCAGCGACCGACAGGGGGATCAGCCCCAGCATTTT	CASSDRQGDQPQHF
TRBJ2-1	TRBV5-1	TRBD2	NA	TGCGCCAGCAGCTTAGCTAGCGGGAGCTCCTACAATGAGCAGTTCTTC	CASSLASGSSYNEQFF
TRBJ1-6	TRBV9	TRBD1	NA	TGTGCCAGCAGCGTTTTAGACAGGGCCGCTTCACCCCTCCACTTT	CASSVLDRAASPLHF
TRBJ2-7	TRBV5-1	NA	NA	TGCGCCAGCAGCTTGCAGGACTCCCTCTACGAGCAGTACTTC	CASSLQDSLYEQYF
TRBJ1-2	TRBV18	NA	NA	TGTGCCAGCTCACCACCAGGGGACACCTGGACTACCACCTTC	CASSPPGDTWTTTF
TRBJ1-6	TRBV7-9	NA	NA	TGTGCCAGCAGCTTAGGAGAGTATTCACCCCTCCACTTT	CASSLGEYSPLHF
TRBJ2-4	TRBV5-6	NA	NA	TGTGCCAGCAGCTTGGAAAGGGTAAACATTCAGTACTTC	CASSLERVNIQYF
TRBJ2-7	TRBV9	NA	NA	TGTGCCAGCAGCGTAGGGTCAGGGGGGGCCTACGAGCAGTACTTC	CASSVGSGGAYEQYF
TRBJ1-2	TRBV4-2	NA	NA	TGTGCCAGCAGCCATGAGACCAGTAACTATGGCTACACCTTC	CASSHETSNYGYTF
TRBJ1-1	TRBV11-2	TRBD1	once	TGTGCCAGCACCCCAACAGGGGCCCGGAACACTGAAGCTTTCTTT	CASTPTGARNTEAFF
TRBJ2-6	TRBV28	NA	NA	TGTGCCAGCAGTCCAACCCTCCGCCCCATTACCCAAGGGACAGGGGCCAACGTCCTGACTTTC	CASSPTLRPITQGTGANVLTF
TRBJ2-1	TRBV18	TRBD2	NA	TGTGCCAGCTCACCACTCTCGGGAGGTAGCTCCTACAATGAGCAGTTCTTC	CASSPLSGGSSYNEQFF
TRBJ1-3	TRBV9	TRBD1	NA	TGTGCCAGCAGCCATAGGGACAGTAGGGGACCTGGAAACACCATATATTTT	CASSHRDSRGPGNTIYF
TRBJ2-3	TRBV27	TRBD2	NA	TGTGCCCGCCAGCGGGGGCCTAGCACAGATACGCAGTATTTT	CARQRGPSTDTQYF
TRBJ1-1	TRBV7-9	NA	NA	TGTGCCAGCAGCTTCAGGGGTGGGACTGAAGCTTTCTTT	CASSFRGGTEAFF
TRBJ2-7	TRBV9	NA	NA	TGTGCCAGCAGCGTCGGGGTATCCTACGAGCAGTACTTC	CASSVGVSYEQYF
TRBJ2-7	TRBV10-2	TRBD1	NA	TGCGCCAGCACGTGGCTCCGACAGGGGGGTTACGAGCAGTACTTC	CASTWLRQGGYEQYF
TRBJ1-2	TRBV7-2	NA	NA	TGTGCCAGCAGCAGTCTTCGGGGTTCTAACTATGGCTACACCTTC	CASSSLRGSNYGYTF
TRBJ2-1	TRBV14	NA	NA	TGTGCCAGCAGCCAAGAACAAGGGCTGGGGCAGTTCTTC	CASSQEQGLGQFF
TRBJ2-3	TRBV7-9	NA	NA	TGTGCCAGCAGCTTAGGCGCGTCTAAAGATACGCAGTATTTT	CASSLGASKDTQYF
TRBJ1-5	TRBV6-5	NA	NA	TGTGCCAGCAGTTGGAAGGGCGATAGCAATCAGCCCCAGCATTTT	CASSWKGDSNQPQHF
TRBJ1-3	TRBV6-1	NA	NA	TGTGCCAGCAGGAAATCTGGAAACACCATATATTTT	CASRKSGNTIYF
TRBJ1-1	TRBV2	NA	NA	TGTGCCAGCACGATGAGGACGGCGAACACTGAAGCTTTCTTT	CASTMRTANTEAFF
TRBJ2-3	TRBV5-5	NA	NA	TGTGCCAGCAGCTTGTTCGTCGGGAGAGGGGAGTATTTT	CASSLFVGRGEYF
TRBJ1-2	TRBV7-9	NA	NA	TGTGCCAGCAGCGGCGGACGGCGGGGTATCGGCTACACCTTC	CASSGGRRGIGYTF
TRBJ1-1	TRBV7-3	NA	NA	TGTGCCAGCAGCTTACGAAGGGACGCTGAAGCTTTCTTT	CASSLRRDAEAFF
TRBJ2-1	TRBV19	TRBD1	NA	TGTGCCAGTAGTTCCCGAGACAGGGGGCCCTACAATGAGCAGTTCTTC	CASSSRDRGPYNEQFF
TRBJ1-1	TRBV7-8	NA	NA	TGTGCCAGCAGCTTAGCGCTAAGAGGGACCAACACTGAAGCTTTCTTT	CASSLALRGTNTEAFF
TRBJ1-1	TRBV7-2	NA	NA	TGTGCCAGCAGCCCTCTCTCCGGGATGAACACTGAAGCTTTCTTT	CASSPLSGMNTEAFF
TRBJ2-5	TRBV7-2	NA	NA	TGTGCCAGCAGCTTAGTAGTGGGGGGGCCCCAAGAGACCCAGTACTTC	CASSLVVGGPQETQYF
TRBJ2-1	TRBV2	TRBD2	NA	TGTGCCAGCAGTTCACTAGCGGGAGAGAATTACAATGAGCAGTTCTTC	CASSSLAGENYNEQFF
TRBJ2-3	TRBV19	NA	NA	TGTGCCAGTAGTCCTCTCAGGGGAATTAGCACAGATACGCAGTATTTT	CASSPLRGISTDTQYF
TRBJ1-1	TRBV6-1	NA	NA	TGTGCCAGCAGTGAGGGAAGGGGTCGCACTGAAGCTTTCTTT	CASSEGRGRTEAFF
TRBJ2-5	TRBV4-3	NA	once	TGCGCCAGCAGCCGGCAGGGTCGGGAGACCCAGTACTTC	CASSRQGRETQYF
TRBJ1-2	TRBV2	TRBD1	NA	TGTGCCAGCAGTGTGAGACAGGGGGACGGCTACACCTTC	CASSVRQGDGYTF
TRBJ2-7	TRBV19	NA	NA	TGTGCCAGTAGTATAGGGAACACCAACGAGCAGTACTTC	CASSIGNTNEQYF
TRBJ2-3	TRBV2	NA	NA	TGTGCCACCCTTCGTAATCAGGGGACAGATACGCAGTATTTT	CATLRNQGTDTQYF
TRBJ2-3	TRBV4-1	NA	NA	TGCGCCAGCAGCCAAGGTTCCCGGGGGCGGGAGCGCACAGATACGCAGTATTTT	CASSQGSRGRERTDTQYF
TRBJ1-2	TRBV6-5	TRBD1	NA	TGTGCCAGCACCGAGGGGGCAGGGGACTATGGCTACACCTTC	CASTEGAGDYGYTF
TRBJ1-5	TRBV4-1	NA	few	TGCGCCAGCAGCCAAGGAGGGATCGGCAATCAGCCCCAGCATTTT	CASSQGGIGNQPQHF
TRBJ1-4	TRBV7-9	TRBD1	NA	TGTGCCAGCAGAGGGACAGGGGATGAAAAACTGTTTTTT	CASRGTGDEKLFF
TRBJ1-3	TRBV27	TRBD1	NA	TGTGCCAGCAGTCCCACTTCAGGGGGCGGAAACACCATATATTTT	CASSPTSGGGNTIYF
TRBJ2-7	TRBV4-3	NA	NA	TGCGCCAGCAGCCAAGCTAGGAGGGTTTACGAGCAGTACTTC	CASSQARRVYEQYF
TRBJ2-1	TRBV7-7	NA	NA	TGTGCCAGCACCCGAATAGGTGGTGATGAGCAGTTCTTC	CASTRIGGDEQFF
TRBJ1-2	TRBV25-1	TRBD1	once	TGTGCCAGCAGTGAATTGACAGGGGATGGAGGCTACACCTTC	CASSELTGDGGYTF
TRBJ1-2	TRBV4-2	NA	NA	TGTGCCAGCAGCCAACCGGGGGAGCCCTATGGCTACACCTTC	CASSQPGEPYGYTF
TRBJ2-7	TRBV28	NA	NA	TGTGCCAGCAGTTTAGGCATCTCCTACGAGCAGTACTTC	CASSLGISYEQYF
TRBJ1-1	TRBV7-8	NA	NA	TGTGCCAGCAGCACTCACCGGGGTTCGAACACTGAAGCTTTCTTT	CASSTHRGSNTEAFF
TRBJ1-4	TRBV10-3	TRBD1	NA	TGTGCCATCAGTGGGACAGGGAATGAAAAACTGTTTTTT	CAISGTGNEKLFF
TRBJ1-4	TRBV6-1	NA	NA	TGTGCCAGCAGTGAGTACAGGGCAACTAATGAAAAACTGTTTTTT	CASSEYRATNEKLFF
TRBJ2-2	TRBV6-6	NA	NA	TGTGCCAGCAGTTACTCAAGTCCCGGGGAGCTGTTTTTT	CASSYSSPGELFF